This T cell receptor beta chain emerged from a study of PD-L1 blockade in urothelial cancer. Study summary: Starting around 2014, patients were given atezolizumab (1,200 mg intravenously every 3 weeks). Study conclusions and caveats: When pretreatment blood TCR clonality was below the median, it predicted better survival.

Time point: pretreatment peripheral blood. Each PCR reaction had synthetic TCR analog templates spiked into it. Using immunoSEQ multiplex PCR, the repertoire was profiled, and TCRdb retains in-frame clones only, with some absent. The sample has 130,000 or so clones; about four fifths are singletons. Turning to this clone: Its antigen remains unidentified.

Germline CDR1 reads KGHSH; CDR2 reads LQKENI. The CDR3 has 12 residues. The V end lost 4 bases, the J end lost 9 bases, and 9 bases lay between the germline ends. V and J are TRBV18 and TRBJ2-2; a possible D gene is TRBD1 (6 bases). The TCR was taken from a middle-aged man with urothelial cancer. Source: PBMCs, taken around atezolizumab (anti-PD-L1) treatment. CDR3 residues: CASSRTARELFF. CDR3 nucleotides: TGTGCCAGCTCACGGACAGCCAGGGAGCTGTTTTTT.